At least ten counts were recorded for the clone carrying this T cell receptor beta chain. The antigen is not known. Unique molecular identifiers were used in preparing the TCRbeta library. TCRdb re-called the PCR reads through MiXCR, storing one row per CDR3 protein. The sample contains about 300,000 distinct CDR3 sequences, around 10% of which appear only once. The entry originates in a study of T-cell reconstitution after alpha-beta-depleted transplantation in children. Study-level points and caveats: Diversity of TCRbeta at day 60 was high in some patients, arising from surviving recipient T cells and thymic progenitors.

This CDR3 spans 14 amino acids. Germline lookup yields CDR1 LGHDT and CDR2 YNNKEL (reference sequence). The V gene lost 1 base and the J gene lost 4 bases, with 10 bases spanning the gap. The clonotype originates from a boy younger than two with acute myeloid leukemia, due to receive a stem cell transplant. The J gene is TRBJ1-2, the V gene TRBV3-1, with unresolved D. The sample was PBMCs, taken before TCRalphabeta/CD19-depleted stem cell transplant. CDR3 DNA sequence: TGTGCCAGCAGCCAAGCGACACCTCCCTATGGCTACACCTTC. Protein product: CASSQATPPYGYTF.